This entry lists 7 T cell receptor beta chains sequenced from one sample in a study of blood T cell repertoires in COVID-19. The assay was immunoSEQ multiplex PCR, and TCRdb's table has in-frame clones only and misses some. The data show 65,000 to 85,000 clones, over 75% seen once. Sequencing input: peripheral blood. The receptors stem from a human donor in a cohort sampled during active COVID-19.

CDR3 in amino acids: CSVTFAQGGADTQYF. The CDR3 DNA reads TGCAGCGTTACATTTGCACAGGGGGGAGCAGATACGCAGTATTTT. The chain uses TRBV29-1 and TRBJ2-3; 8 bases fit TRBD1. The CDR3 totals 15 residues. Germline V gene sequence: CDR1 SQVTM, CDR2 ANQGSEA. V was pared by 5 bases and J by 4 bases, with 11 bases of the junction left unmatched.

The genes are TRBV9 and TRBJ2-7; D remains ambiguous. This CDR3 is built from 14 residues. CDR1 is SGDLS, CDR2 YYNGEE, per germline. CDR3 amino acids: CLNPPLGAWYEQYF. CDR3 in DNA: TGTCTTAACCCCCCTCTAGGAGCGTGGTACGAGCAGTACTTC.

The chain has TRBV29-1 and TRBJ1-1, with TRBD1 as a possible D gene (5 bases). The germline V gene has CDR1 SQVTM and CDR2 ANQGSEA. The CDR3 covers 13 residues. Trimming left V 4 bases short and J 4 bases short, with 13 bases between. CDR3 protein: CSVVTGVATEAFF. CDR3 DNA: TGCAGCGTTGTAACGGGGGTCGCCACTGAAGCTTTCTTT. The full variable domain, with the rest looked up from reference TRBV29-1 and TRBJ1-1, is SAVISQKPSRDICQRGTSLTIQCQVDSQVTMMFWYRQQPGQSLTLIATANQGSEATYESGFVIDKFPISRPNLTFSTLTVSNMSPEDSSIYLCSVVTGVATEAFFGQGTRLTVV.

This clone has a single count. V is TRBV7-2 and J is TRBJ2-7; 9 nucleotides agree with TRBD1. CDR3 size: 14 residues. Trimming took 6 bases from V and 6 from J; bases not matched to a gene: 9. In germline, CDR1 is SGHTA, CDR2 FQGNSA. As DNA, the CDR3 is TGTGCCAGCAGTCGGGACAGGGTTATTAGCGAGCAGTACTTC. Amino acids: CASSRDRVISEQYF.

V and J are TRBV24-1 and TRBJ2-2; 8 bases agree with TRBD2. The CDR3 is made up of 16 amino acids. The V gene end was trimmed by 5 bases and the J gene end by 10 bases; junction bases not matched to a gene: 14. CDR1 is KGHDR and CDR2 is SFDVKD in the germline V gene. The CDR3 nucleotides read TGTGCCACCAGTGGTTCGAACGGGAGGGCCGGGGAGGAGCTGTTTTTT. Its protein is CATSGSNGRAGEELFF.

This clone qualifies as medium-sized (0.01 to 0.1%). V is TRBV28 and J is TRBJ1-2; 8 nucleotides align to TRBD1. The V and J ends lost 2 bases and 2 bases, in that order; junction bases with no gene match: 4. The germline V gene encodes CDR1 MDHEN and CDR2 SYDVKM. This CDR3 contains 15 residues. The CDR3 DNA reads TGTGCCAGCAGTTTACCTGGACAGGGAAACTATGGCTACACCTTC. Translating it yields CASSLPGQGNYGYTF.

The chain uses TRBV6-6 and TRBJ2-7; a possible D gene is TRBD1 (6 bases). Between the trimmed V and J ends, which lost 6 bases and 4 bases, there was a span of 16 bases. From germline, CDR1 is MNHNY and CDR2 SVGAGI (reference sequence). This CDR3 region has 14 residues. DNA for the CDR3: TGTGCCAGCAGGGCTCCGGGACACCTTTACGAGCAGTACTTC. Its protein is CASRAPGHLYEQYF.